This T cell receptor beta chain stems from a study of CD4 T cells in relation to SARS-CoV-2 and coronaviruses. The CDR3 runs 15 residues. The germline V gene encodes CDR1 LGHDT and CDR2 YNNKEL (reference sequence). The V end lost 1 base, the J end lost 1 base, and 11 bases lay between the germline ends. This clone has a single count. As yet, its antigen is unknown. Study-wide findings and caveats: Crossreactive clones expanded significantly less to SARS-CoV-2 than monoreactive clones.

Libraries were prepared by immunoSEQ multiplex PCR; TCRdb keeps only in-frame clonotypes and omits some of them. Of approximately 60,000 clones listed, 92% were seen once; the top ten hold roughly 0.39%. This clonotype was sampled from an adult with COVID-19. Sequenced: naive CD4+ T cells from PBMCs. Specified subset: naive CD4+ T cells isolated by negative enrichment. The V and J genes are TRBV3-1 (or the pseudogene TRBV3-2) and TRBJ2-7; a weak D match, TRBD1 (5 bases). Written as DNA, the CDR3 is TGTGCCAGCAGCCAAGGCAGGGTTGGGTCCTACGAGCAGTACTTC. This sequence encodes CASSQGRVGSYEQYF.